The rows below give T cell receptor beta chains drawn from one sample of a study of blood T cell repertoires in COVID-19. Profiling relied on immunoSEQ multiplex PCR, and the TCRdb table lists in-frame clones only, not all of them. The sample contains 300,000 or so clones, more than 75% of which appear only once. Specimen: peripheral blood. Receptors were obtained from a woman between 50 and 59 years old who had recovered from COVID-19. The CDR3 runs from the conserved cysteine through the conserved F or W. A D gene is named only where the DNA matches it firmly. Only some rows state a clone size, as once, few, many or a class for expanded clones.

clone_size j_call v_call d_call cdr3_aa cdr3_nt
- TRBJ2-1 TRBV6-2/TRBV6-3 - CASSYSSVSPYNEQFF TGTGCCAGCAGTTACTCGAGCGTCTCCCCTTACAATGAGCAGTTCTTC
- TRBJ2-7 TRBV5-1 - CASSLLDFLEYPEQYF TGCGCCAGCAGCTTGCTGGACTTCTTAGAATACCCAGAGCAGTACTTC
- TRBJ2-5 TRBV10-3 TRBD1 CAISETGDRTETQYF TGTGCCATCAGTGAGACGGGGGACAGGACGGAGACCCAGTACTTC
- TRBJ2-5 TRBV5-6 - CASSSTGTQETQYF TGTGCCAGCAGCTCGACAGGCACACAAGAGACCCAGTACTTC
- TRBJ2-2 TRBV10-3 - CAISDGGGARTGELFF TGTGCCATCAGTGACGGAGGGGGCGCCCGGACCGGGGAGCTGTTTTTT
- TRBJ2-5 TRBV6-6 TRBD2 CASSGTSGGETQYF TGTGCCAGCAGTGGGACTAGCGGGGGTGAGACCCAGTACTTC
- TRBJ2-7 TRBV28 - CASPQAGAAYEQYF TGTGCCTCTCCCCAGGCAGGGGCCGCCTACGAGCAGTACTTC
- TRBJ1-5 TRBV28 TRBD1 CATWDRGNQPQHF TGTGCCACCTGGGACAGGGGAAATCAGCCCCAGCATTTT
- TRBJ1-2 TRBV3-1/TRBV3-2 - CASSQGSGLNGYGYTF TGTGCCAGCAGCCAAGGTTCCGGGTTGAACGGCTATGGCTACACCTTC
few TRBJ2-7 TRBV30 TRBD2 CAGGRDFSEQYF TGTGCCGGGGGGAGGGATTTCAGCGAGCAGTACTTC
once TRBJ2-1 TRBV4-1 TRBD2 CASSHLTTSGSNEQFF TGCGCCAGCAGCCACTTGACAACTAGCGGGAGCAATGAGCAGTTCTTC
- TRBJ2-7 TRBV7-8 TRBD1 CASSSRGLGQTYEQYF TGTGCCAGCAGCTCTAGAGGTCTGGGACAGACCTACGAGCAGTACTTC
- TRBJ2-6 TRBV6-5 TRBD1 CASSSRDRGGANVLTF TGTGCCAGCAGTTCCCGGGACAGGGGGGGAGCCAACGTCCTGACTTTC
- TRBJ1-2 TRBV4-1 TRBD1 CASSHPLTRGRNGYTF TGCGCCAGCAGCCACCCATTAACCAGGGGGCGGAATGGCTACACCTTC
- TRBJ2-7 TRBV28 - CGTANVYEQYF TGTGGGACAGCGAACGTCTACGAGCAGTACTTC
- TRBJ1-2 TRBV4-3 - CASSQEGRVNYGYTF TGCGCCAGCAGCCAAGAGGGCAGGGTTAACTATGGCTACACCTTC
- TRBJ1-2 TRBV28 - CASSSGQHYGYTF TGTGCCAGCAGCTCCGGACAGCACTATGGCTACACCTTC
- TRBJ2-1 TRBV25-1 - CASSEYREGGQFF TGTGCCAGCAGTGAATATCGGGAAGGAGGGCAGTTCTTC
- TRBJ2-3 TRBV6-2/TRBV6-3 - CASSTGTDTQYF TGTGCCAGCAGCACAGGGACGGATACGCAGTATTTT
- TRBJ2-3 TRBV3-1/TRBV3-2 - CASSQDAGAWVDTQYF TGTGCCAGCAGCCAAGACGCAGGGGCGTGGGTAGATACGCAGTATTTT
- TRBJ2-7 TRBV7-2 - CASSLAGLSYEQYF TGTGCCAGCAGCTTAGCCGGACTTTCCTACGAGCAGTACTTC
- TRBJ1-2 TRBV6-6 - CASIPSKGRYTF TGTGCCAGCATCCCCTCGAAGGGGCGCTACACCTTC
once TRBJ2-2 TRBV5-1 TRBD2 CASSLKASGGASNTGELFF TGCGCCAGCAGCTTGAAGGCTAGCGGGGGGGCTTCGAACACCGGGGAGCTGTTTTTT
- TRBJ2-3 TRBV5-1 - CASSLDGGSSTDTQYF TGCGCCAGCAGCTTGGATGGGGGCTCTAGCACAGATACGCAGTATTTT
few TRBJ2-7 TRBV7-8 TRBD1 CASSLHWDRRRYEQYF TGTGCCAGCAGCCTTCATTGGGACAGGCGGAGGTACGAGCAGTACTTC
- TRBJ1-1 TRBV11-2 - CASRTQVLERHTEAFF TGTGCCAGCAGGACACAAGTATTAGAACGGCACACTGAAGCTTTCTTT
- TRBJ1-2 TRBV2 TRBD1 CASTPGQGRSLGYTF TGTGCCAGCACCCCAGGACAGGGGCGGTCTCTTGGCTACACCTTC
- TRBJ1-6 TRBV25-1 - CASSEYRNSPLHF TGTGCCAGCAGTGAATATCGGAATTCACCCCTCCACTTT
- TRBJ1-3 TRBV7-2 - CASSWTGQFSGNTIYF TGTGCCAGCAGCTGGACTGGACAGTTCTCTGGAAACACCATATATTTT
- TRBJ2-7 TRBV11-2 - CASSPSEDFYEQYF TGTGCCAGCAGCCCGAGCGAGGATTTCTACGAGCAGTACTTC
once TRBJ2-1 TRBV5-1 - CASSLVSDGEQFF TGCGCCAGCAGCTTGGTTAGCGACGGTGAGCAGTTCTTC
- TRBJ2-2 TRBV7-2 TRBD2 CASSMLGAGLNTGELFF TGTGCCAGCAGCATGCTTGGAGCGGGGTTGAACACCGGGGAGCTGTTTTTT
- TRBJ1-2 TRBV10-2 TRBD1 CASSVTTGAGTGYTF TGCGCCAGCAGTGTTACGACAGGGGCCGGGACTGGCTACACCTTC
- TRBJ2-4 TRBV19 - CASSIVGHLAKNIQYF TGTGCCAGTAGTATAGTGGGACACCTAGCCAAAAACATTCAGTACTTC
- TRBJ1-3 TRBV6-5 - CASSQGTYGNTIYF TGTGCCAGCAGCCAAGGGACATACGGAAACACCATATATTTT
- TRBJ1-2 TRBV28 - CASSPRGQSGYTF TGTGCCAGCAGTCCGCGGGGGCAAAGCGGCTACACCTTC
- TRBJ2-6 TRBV4-2 - CASSPTPLDLIGANVLTF TGTGCCAGCAGCCCTACGCCTTTAGATCTTATTGGGGCCAACGTCCTGACTTTC
- TRBJ2-5 TRBV5-6 - CASSLGSTTFQYF TGTGCCAGCAGCTTGGGCAGCACTACGTTCCAGTACTTC
once TRBJ2-7 TRBV20-1 - CSARREYEQYF TGCAGTGCCCGGAGGGAATACGAGCAGTACTTC
few TRBJ2-5 TRBV9 TRBD2 CASSVAGVIAGKETQYF TGTGCCAGCAGCGTAGCTGGGGTGATAGCGGGGAAAGAGACCCAGTACTTC
- TRBJ2-2 TRBV3-1/TRBV3-2 TRBD2 CASSQASGNTGELFF TGTGCCAGCAGCCAAGCTAGCGGCAACACCGGGGAGCTGTTTTTT
- TRBJ2-1 TRBV6-5 TRBD1 CASSRTGTGLGEQFF TGTGCCAGCAGCCGAACCGGGACAGGGTTAGGTGAGCAGTTCTTC
once TRBJ1-4 TRBV6-5 TRBD1 CASSYWTGDEKLFF TGTGCCAGCAGTTACTGGACAGGGGACGAAAAACTGTTTTTT
- TRBJ1-4 TRBV28 TRBD1 CASSPGQGAIGEKLFF TGTGCCAGCAGCCCTGGACAGGGGGCGATAGGTGAAAAACTGTTTTTT
- TRBJ2-5 TRBV5-1 - CASSLDPSQETQYF TGCGCCAGCAGCTTGGATCCTAGCCAAGAGACCCAGTACTTC
- TRBJ2-7 TRBV10-3 TRBD1 CAISEQGQGYEQYF TGTGCCATCAGTGAGCAGGGACAGGGCTACGAGCAGTACTTC
- TRBJ1-1 TRBV11-1 - CASSLGVNTEAFF TGTGCCAGCAGCTTAGGAGTGAACACTGAAGCTTTCTTT
once TRBJ1-1 TRBV11-2 - CASSSFGSGSTEAFF TGTGCCAGCAGCTCTTTTGGCTCGGGTTCCACTGAAGCTTTCTTT
- TRBJ2-5 TRBV9 TRBD2 CASSSRKTSGVETQYF TGTGCCAGCAGCTCCCGCAAGACTAGCGGAGTAGAGACCCAGTACTTC
- TRBJ1-1 TRBV19 TRBD1 CASRETGMNTEAFF TGTGCCAGTAGGGAGACAGGGATGAACACTGAAGCTTTCTTT
- TRBJ2-5 TRBV27 TRBD2 CASSYYIAPGLVETQYF TGTGCCAGCAGTTATTACATCGCACCGGGACTAGTGGAGACCCAGTACTTC
few TRBJ2-7 TRBV7-2 - CASSLAELYEQYF TGTGCCAGCAGCTTAGCGGAGCTCTACGAGCAGTACTTC
- TRBJ2-7 TRBV5-5 - CASSFMGAAYEQYF TGTGCCAGCAGCTTCATGGGGGCAGCCTACGAGCAGTACTTC
- TRBJ1-4 TRBV3-1/TRBV3-2 TRBD1 CASSQFRDRFVKLFF TGTGCCAGCAGCCAATTCCGGGACAGATTTGTAAAACTGTTTTTT
once TRBJ2-1 TRBV5-6 TRBD1 CASSLGQGNEQFF TGTGCCAGCAGCTTGGGACAGGGCAATGAGCAGTTCTTC
- TRBJ2-5 TRBV2 - CASDGGYRAETQYF TGTGCCAGCGATGGGGGCTATAGAGCAGAGACCCAGTACTTC
once TRBJ2-3 TRBV2 TRBD1 CASSGTGVTDTQYF TGTGCCAGCAGCGGGACAGGGGTCACAGATACGCAGTATTTT
once TRBJ2-7 TRBV6-5 TRBD2 CASSPREGYEQYF TGTGCCAGCAGTCCCCGGGAGGGCTACGAGCAGTACTTC
- TRBJ1-2 TRBV30 - CAWYHGRVRYGYTF TGTGCCTGGTACCACGGCAGGGTTCGCTATGGCTACACCTTC
- TRBJ2-1 TRBV28 - CASSLSGGMDEQFF TGTGCCAGCAGTTTAAGCGGAGGCATGGATGAGCAGTTCTTC